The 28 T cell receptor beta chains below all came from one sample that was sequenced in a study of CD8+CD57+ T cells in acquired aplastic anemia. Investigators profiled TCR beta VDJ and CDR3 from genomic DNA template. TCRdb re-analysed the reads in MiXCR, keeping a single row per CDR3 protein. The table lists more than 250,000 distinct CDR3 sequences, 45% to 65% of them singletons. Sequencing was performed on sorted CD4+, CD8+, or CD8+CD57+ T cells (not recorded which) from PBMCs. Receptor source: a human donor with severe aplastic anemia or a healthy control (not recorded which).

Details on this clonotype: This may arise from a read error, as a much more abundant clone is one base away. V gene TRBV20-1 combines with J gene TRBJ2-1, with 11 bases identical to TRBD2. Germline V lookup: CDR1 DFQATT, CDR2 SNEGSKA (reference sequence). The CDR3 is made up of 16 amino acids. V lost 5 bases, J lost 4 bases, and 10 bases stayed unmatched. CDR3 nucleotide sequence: TGCAGTGCTGGTCCACTACTAGCGGGGGATTACAATGAGCAGTTCTTC. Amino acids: CSAGPLLAGDYNEQFF.

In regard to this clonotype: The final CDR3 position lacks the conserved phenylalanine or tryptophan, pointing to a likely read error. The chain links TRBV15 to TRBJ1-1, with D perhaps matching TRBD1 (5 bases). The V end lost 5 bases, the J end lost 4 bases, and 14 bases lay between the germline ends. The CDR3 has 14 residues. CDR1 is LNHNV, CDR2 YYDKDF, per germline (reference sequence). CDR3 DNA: TGTGCCACCAGCCCCCCAAAGGGGAGCACTGAAGCTTTCCTT. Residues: CATSPPKGSTEAFL.

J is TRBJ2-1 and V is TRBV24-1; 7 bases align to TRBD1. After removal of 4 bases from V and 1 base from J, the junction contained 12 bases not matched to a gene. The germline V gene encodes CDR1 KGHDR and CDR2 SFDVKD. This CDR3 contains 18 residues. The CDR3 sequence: CATSEPGTDLFSYNEQFF. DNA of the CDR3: TGTGCCACCAGTGAACCCGGGACAGATCTATTTTCCTACAATGAGCAGTTCTTC.

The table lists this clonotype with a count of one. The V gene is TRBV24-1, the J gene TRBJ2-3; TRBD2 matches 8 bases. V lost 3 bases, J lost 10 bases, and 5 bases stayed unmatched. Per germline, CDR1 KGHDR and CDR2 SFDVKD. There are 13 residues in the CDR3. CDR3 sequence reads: CATSDPGLGAQYF. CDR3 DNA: TGTGCCACCAGTGATCCGGGACTAGGTGCGCAGTATTTT.

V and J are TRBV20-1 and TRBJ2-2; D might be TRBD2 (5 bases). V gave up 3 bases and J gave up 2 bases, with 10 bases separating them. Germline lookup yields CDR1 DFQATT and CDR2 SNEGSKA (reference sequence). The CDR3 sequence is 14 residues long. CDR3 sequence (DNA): TGCAGTGCTAGTTTTCGGGGTAACACCGGGGAGCTGTTTTTT. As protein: CSASFRGNTGELFF.

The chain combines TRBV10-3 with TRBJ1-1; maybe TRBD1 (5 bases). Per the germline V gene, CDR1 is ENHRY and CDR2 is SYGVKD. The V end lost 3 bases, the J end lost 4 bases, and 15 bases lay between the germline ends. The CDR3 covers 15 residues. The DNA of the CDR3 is TGTGCCATCAGTGACGCGAGGGCGGGACGCACTGAAGCTTTCTTT. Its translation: CAISDARAGRTEAFF.

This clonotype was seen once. The CDR3 loop reads CASSLQRSGETQYF. The CDR3 DNA sequence: TGTGCCAGCAGCTTGCAAAGATCTGGGGAGACCCAGTACTTC. V gene TRBV7-2 combines with J gene TRBJ2-5, with D unresolved. Germline V gene data show CDR1 as SGHTA and CDR2 as FQGNSA. The length of the CDR3 is 14 residues. Trimming shortened V by 3 bases and J by 5 bases, and 13 bases separated the two germline ends.

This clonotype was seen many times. DNA of the CDR3: TGTGCCAGCAGCTCCGACAGAAACTCCTACGAGCAGTACTTC. Translating gives CASSSDRNSYEQYF. The V call is TRBV7-2, the J call TRBJ2-7, with D perhaps TRBD1 (5 bases). Per the germline V gene, CDR1 is SGHTA and CDR2 is FQGNSA. V lost 4 bases and J 0 bases, leaving 10 bases between the germline ends. There are 14 residues in the CDR3.

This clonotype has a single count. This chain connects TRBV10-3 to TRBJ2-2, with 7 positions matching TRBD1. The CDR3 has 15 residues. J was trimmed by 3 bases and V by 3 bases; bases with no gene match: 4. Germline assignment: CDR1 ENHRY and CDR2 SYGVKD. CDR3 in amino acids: CAISDKGADTGELFF. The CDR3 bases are TGTGCCATCAGTGATAAGGGGGCAGACACCGGGGAGCTGTTTTTT.

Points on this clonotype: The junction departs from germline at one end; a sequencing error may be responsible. CDR3 amino acids: CVWGTGVSGANVLTF. CDR3 in DNA: TGTGTCTGGGGGACAGGGGTATCTGGGGCCAACGTCCTGACTTTC. The chain links TRBV30 to TRBJ2-6; 10 bases fit TRBD1. The V gene's germline CDR1 is GTSNPN and CDR2 SVGIG (reference sequence). The CDR3 is 15 residues long.

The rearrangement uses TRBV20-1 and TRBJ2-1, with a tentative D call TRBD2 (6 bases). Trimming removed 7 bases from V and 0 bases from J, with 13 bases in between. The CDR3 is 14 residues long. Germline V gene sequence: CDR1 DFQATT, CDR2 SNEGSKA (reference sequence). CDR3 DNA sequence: TGCAGTGTAAGGGGAGGAGACTCCTACAATGAGCAGTTCTTC. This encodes CSVRGGDSYNEQFF.

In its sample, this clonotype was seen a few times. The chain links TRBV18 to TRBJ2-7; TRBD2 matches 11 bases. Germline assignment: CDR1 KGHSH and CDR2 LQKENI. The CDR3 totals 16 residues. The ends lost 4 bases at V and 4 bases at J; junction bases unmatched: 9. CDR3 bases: TGTGCCAGCTCACTGAAGAGTAGCGGGGGGGCATACGAGCAGTACTTC. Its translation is CASSLKSSGGAYEQYF.

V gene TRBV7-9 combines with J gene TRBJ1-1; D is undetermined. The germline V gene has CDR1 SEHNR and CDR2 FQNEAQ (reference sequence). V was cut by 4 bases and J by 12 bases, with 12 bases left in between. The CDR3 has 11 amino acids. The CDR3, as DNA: TGTGCCAGCAGCTCCGGAGGTCAGCCTTTCTTT. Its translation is CASSSGGQPFF. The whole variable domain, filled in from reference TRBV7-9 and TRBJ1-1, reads DTGVSQNPRHKITKRGQNVTFRCDPISEHNRLYWYRQTLGQGPEFLTYFQNEAQLEKSRLLSDRFSAERPKGSFSTLEIQRTEQGDSAMYLCASSSGGQPFFGQGTRLTVV.

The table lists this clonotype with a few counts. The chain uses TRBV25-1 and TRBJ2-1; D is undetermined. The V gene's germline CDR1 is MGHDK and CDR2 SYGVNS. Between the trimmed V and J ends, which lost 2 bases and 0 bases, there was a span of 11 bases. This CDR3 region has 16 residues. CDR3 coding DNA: TGTGCCAGCAGTGAACTTGGCGATAGCTCCTACAATGAGCAGTTCTTC. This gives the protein CASSELGDSSYNEQFF.

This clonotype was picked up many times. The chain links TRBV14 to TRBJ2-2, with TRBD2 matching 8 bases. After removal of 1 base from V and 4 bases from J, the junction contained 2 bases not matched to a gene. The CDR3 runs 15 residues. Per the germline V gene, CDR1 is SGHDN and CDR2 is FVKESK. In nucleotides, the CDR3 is TGTGCCAGCAGCCAAGCGGGGGGGACCACCGGGGAGCTGTTTTTT. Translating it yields CASSQAGGTTGELFF. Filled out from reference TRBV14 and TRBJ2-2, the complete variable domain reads EAGVTQFPSHSVIEKGQTVTLRCDPISGHDNLYWYRRVMGKEIKFLLHFVKESKQDESGMPNNRFLAERTGGTYSTLKVQPAELEDSGVYFCASSQAGGTTGELFFGEGSRLTVL.

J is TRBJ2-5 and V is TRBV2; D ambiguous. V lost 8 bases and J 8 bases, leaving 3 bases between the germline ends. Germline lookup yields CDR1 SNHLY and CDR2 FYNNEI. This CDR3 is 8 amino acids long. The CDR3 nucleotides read TGTGCCAGCGGTACCCAGTACTTC. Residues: CASGTQYF.

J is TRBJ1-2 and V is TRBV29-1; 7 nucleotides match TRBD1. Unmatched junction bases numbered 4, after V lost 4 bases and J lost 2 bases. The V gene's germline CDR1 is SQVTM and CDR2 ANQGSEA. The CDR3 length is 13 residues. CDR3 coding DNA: TGCAGCGTTGCGGACAGGCTAAACTATGGCTACACCTTC. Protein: CSVADRLNYGYTF.

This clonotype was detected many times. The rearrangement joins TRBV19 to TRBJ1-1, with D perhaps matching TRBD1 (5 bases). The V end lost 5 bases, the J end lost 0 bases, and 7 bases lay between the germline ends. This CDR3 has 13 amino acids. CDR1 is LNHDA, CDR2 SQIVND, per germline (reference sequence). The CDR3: CASSQTVNTEAFF. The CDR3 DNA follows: TGTGCCAGTAGTCAGACAGTGAACACTGAAGCTTTCTTT.

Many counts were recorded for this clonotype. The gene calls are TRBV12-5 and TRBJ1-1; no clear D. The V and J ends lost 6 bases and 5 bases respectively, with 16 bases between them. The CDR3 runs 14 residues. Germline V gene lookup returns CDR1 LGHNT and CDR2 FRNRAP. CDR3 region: CASGPPVSRTEAFF. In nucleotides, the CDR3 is TGTGCTAGTGGCCCCCCCGTTAGTCGGACTGAAGCTTTCTTT.

The CDR3 DNA sequence: TGTGCCAGCAGCGTAGAGAACACCGGGGAGCTGTTTTTT. Its protein product is CASSVENTGELFF. The V gene is TRBV7-9, the J gene TRBJ2-2; D gene uncertain. V was cut by 5 bases and J by 1 base, with 5 bases left in between. This CDR3 contains 13 residues. Looked up from germline, CDR1 is SEHNR and CDR2 is FQNEAQ (reference sequence).

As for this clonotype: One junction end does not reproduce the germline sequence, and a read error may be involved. In nucleotides, the CDR3 is TGCAGCGTCGAAGATGGGGGGCGTCCGTACGTTCAGTACTTC. This sequence encodes CSVEDGGRPYVQYF. The chain is built from TRBV29-1 and TRBJ2-4, with D perhaps being TRBD1 or TRBD2 (6 bases each). CDR1 and CDR2 (germline): SQVTM, ANQGSEA. This CDR3 region has 14 residues.

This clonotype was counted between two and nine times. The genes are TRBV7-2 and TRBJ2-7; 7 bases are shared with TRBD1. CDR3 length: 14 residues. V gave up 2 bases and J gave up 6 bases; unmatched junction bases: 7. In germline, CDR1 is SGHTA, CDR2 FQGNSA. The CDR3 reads CASSLRYRGSEQYF. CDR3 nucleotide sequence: TGTGCCAGCAGCTTACGATACAGGGGTAGCGAGCAGTACTTC.

The CDR3 sequence is CASSRIAGGPIGSDTQYF. CDR3 nucleotide sequence: TGTGCCAGCAGTCGAATAGCGGGAGGGCCGATAGGGTCAGATACGCAGTATTTT. This chain joins TRBV2 and TRBJ2-3, with TRBD2 identical over 11 bases. Per the germline V gene, CDR1 is SNHLY and CDR2 is FYNNEI. CDR3 size: 18 residues. Trimming at V came to 5 bases and at J to 4 bases, leaving 14 bases not matched to a gene.

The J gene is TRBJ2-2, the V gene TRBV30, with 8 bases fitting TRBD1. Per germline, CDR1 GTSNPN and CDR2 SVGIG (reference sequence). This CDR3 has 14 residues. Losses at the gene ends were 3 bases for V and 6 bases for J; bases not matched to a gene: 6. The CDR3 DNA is TGTGCCTGGAGACGACAGGGGATGCCCGGGGAGCTGTTTTTT. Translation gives CAWRRQGMPGELFF. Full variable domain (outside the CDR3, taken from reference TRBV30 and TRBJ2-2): SQTIHQWPATLVQPVGSPLSLECTVEGTSNPNLYWYRQAAGRGLQLLFYSVGIGQISSEVPQNLSASRPQDRQFILSSKKLLLSDSGFYLCAWRRQGMPGELFFGEGSRLTVL.

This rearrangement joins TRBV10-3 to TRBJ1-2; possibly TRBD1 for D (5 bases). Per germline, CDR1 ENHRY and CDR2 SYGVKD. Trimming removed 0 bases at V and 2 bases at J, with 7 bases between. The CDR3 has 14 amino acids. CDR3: CAISESGANYGYTF. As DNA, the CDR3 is TGTGCCATCAGTGAGTCAGGGGCGAACTATGGCTACACCTTC.

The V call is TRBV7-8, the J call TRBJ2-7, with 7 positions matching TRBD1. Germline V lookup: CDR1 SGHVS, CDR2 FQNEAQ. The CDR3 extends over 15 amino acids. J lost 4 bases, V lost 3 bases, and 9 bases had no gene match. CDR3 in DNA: TGTGCCAGCAGCTTCAAGGGGGCGGGCGAATACGAGCAGTACTTC. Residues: CASSFKGAGEYEQYF. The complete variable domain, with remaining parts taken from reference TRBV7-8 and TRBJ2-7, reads GAGVSQSPRYKVAKRGQDVALRCDPISGHVSLFWYQQALGQGPEFLTYFQNEAQLDKSGLPSDRFFAERPEGSVSTLKIQRTQQEDSAVYLCASSFKGAGEYEQYFGPGTRLTVT.

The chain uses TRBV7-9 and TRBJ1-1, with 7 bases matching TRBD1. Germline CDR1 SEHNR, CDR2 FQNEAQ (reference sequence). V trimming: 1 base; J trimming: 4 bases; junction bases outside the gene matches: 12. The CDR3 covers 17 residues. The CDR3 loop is CASSLVRHDRVGTEAFF. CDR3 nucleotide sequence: TGTGCCAGCAGCTTAGTCCGACATGACAGGGTAGGCACTGAAGCTTTCTTT.

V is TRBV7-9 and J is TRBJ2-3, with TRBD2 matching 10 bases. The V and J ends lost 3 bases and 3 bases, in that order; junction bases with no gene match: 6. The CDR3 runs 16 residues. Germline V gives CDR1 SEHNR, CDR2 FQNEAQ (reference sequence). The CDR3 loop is CASSFGAGGPTDTQYF. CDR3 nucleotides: TGTGCCAGCAGCTTTGGAGCGGGGGGGCCGACAGATACGCAGTATTTT.